What follows describes a single T cell receptor beta chain. Its matching antigen is unknown. This CDR3 contains 14 residues. Between the trimmed V and J ends, which lost 4 bases and 3 bases, there was a span of 13 bases. Germline CDR1 SGHDT, CDR2 YYEEEE. PCR primers comprised 60 Vbeta and 13 Jbeta primers. This table comes from immunoSEQ multiplex PCR, and its TCRdb copy is limited to in-frame clones, with some not included. Of some 150,000 clones listed, roughly 9% are singletons. This entry belongs to a study of cytomegalovirus exposure and HLA in healthy donors. Study-wide findings and caveats: HLA restriction was apparent for most CMV-associated TCR beta chains in a later analysis.

The TCR was taken from a woman aged 40 to 55 in good health and CMV-seropositive. Sequenced material: PBMCs. The chain is built from TRBV5-6 and TRBJ1-2; tentative D call: TRBD1 (6 bases). The CDR3 nucleotides are TGTGCCAGCAGCGTCGTGGGGGCTGACTATGGCTACACCTTC. This encodes CASSVVGADYGYTF.